A single sample is the source of the 8 T cell receptor beta chains below, sequenced in a study of blood T cell repertoires in COVID-19. The data were produced by immunoSEQ multiplex PCR, yet TCRdb's version contains in-frame clones alone and is incomplete. The top ten hold about 20% of the sample, which has approximately 70,000 clones, under 90% seen once. Sequencing was carried out using peripheral blood. The receptors shown here come from an older man who had recovered from COVID-19.

The V and J genes are TRBV4-2 and TRBJ2-3, with 8 bases identical to TRBD2. This CDR3 is built from 16 residues. With 0 bases clipped from V and 4 bases from J, the junction kept 6 bases outside the gene matches. Looked up from germline, CDR1 is LGHNA and CDR2 is YNFKEQ. This CDR3 reads CASSQDLRGVADTQYF. The CDR3 region has the DNA TGTGCCAGCAGCCAAGATCTGCGGGGGGTCGCAGATACGCAGTATTTT.

The V and J genes are TRBV4-3 and TRBJ2-6; 10 bases line up with TRBD2. CDR3 length equals 19 residues. Germline trimming cut 1 base from V and 0 bases from J; bases unmatched to any gene: 6. Germline loops: CDR1 LGHNA, CDR2 YSLEER. The CDR3 loop reads CASSQGPSGRFSGANVLTF. The CDR3 coding sequence is TGCGCCAGCAGCCAAGGGCCTAGCGGGAGATTCTCTGGGGCCAACGTCCTGACTTTC.

This clone has a handful of counts. The rearrangement links TRBV28 to TRBJ1-5, with D perhaps TRBD1 (6 bases). CDR3 size: 12 residues. Germline lookup yields CDR1 MDHEN and CDR2 SYDVKM. CDR3 region: CAQGNSNQPQHF. DNA of the CDR3: TGTGCGCAGGGGAATAGCAATCAGCCCCAGCATTTT.

This chain links TRBV27 with TRBJ1-2, with D tentatively TRBD1 (5 bases). CDR1 MNHEY and CDR2 SMNVEV come from the germline V gene (reference sequence). V shed 2 bases and J shed 1 base, with 17 bases lying between them. This CDR3 comprises 17 residues. The CDR3 nucleotides are TGTGCCAGCAGTTTAGCCGGGGGGGGATGGGTTAACTATGGCTACACCTTC. Protein product: CASSLAGGGWVNYGYTF.

The chain is built from TRBV7-2 and TRBJ1-5, with TRBD1 matching 7 bases. Germline values: CDR1 SGHTA, CDR2 FQGNSA. CDR3 size: 15 residues. The V and J ends lost 4 bases and 1 base, in that order; junction bases with no gene match: 4. For the CDR3, the DNA is TGTGCCAGCAGCTCTCCAGGGGGGAGCAATCAGCCCCAGCATTTT. Translated: CASSSPGGSNQPQHF.

This clone was detected only once. The V and J genes are TRBV7-6 and TRBJ2-1; TRBD2 aligns across 8 bases. Germline V gene lookup returns CDR1 SGHVS and CDR2 FNYEAQ. The V segment lost 6 bases and the J segment 5 bases; nucleotides outside the gene matches: 9. The CDR3 has 15 amino acids. Written as DNA, the CDR3 is TGTGCCAGCAGGCTACTAGCGGTGGGGAACAATGAGCAGTTCTTC. Protein: CASRLLAVGNNEQFF.

This clone was seen a single time. The rearrangement joins TRBV2 to TRBJ2-2, with TRBD2 matching over 7 bases. V lost 6 bases to trimming and J lost 7 bases; unmatched junction nucleotides: 5. Germline V gene sequence: CDR1 SNHLY, CDR2 FYNNEI. This CDR3 is 13 amino acids long. The CDR3 region is CASRREPGGELFF. DNA of the CDR3: TGTGCCAGCAGGCGGGAGCCCGGCGGGGAGCTGTTTTTT.

CDR3: CASSLAGVNEQFF. In DNA form, the CDR3 reads TGTGCCAGCAGCTTGGCCGGGGTTAATGAGCAGTTCTTC. The gene calls are TRBV5-4 and TRBJ2-1; a weak D match, TRBD2 (5 bases). The CDR3 loop spans 13 amino acids. Germline-derived CDR1 and CDR2 are SGHNT and YYREEE (reference sequence). V lost 0 bases and J 7 bases, leaving 8 bases between the germline ends.